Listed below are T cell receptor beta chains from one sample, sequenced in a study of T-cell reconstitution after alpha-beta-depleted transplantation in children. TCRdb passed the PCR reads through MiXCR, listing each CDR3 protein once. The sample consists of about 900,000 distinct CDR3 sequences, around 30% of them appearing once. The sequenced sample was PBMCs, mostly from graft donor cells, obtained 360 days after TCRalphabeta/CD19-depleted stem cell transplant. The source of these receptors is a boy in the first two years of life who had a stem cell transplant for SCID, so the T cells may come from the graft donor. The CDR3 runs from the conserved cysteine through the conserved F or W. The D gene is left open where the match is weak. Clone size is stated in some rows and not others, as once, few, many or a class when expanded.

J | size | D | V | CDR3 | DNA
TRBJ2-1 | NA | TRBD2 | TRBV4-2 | CASSLGGGRGGANEQFF | TGTGCCAGCAGCCTTGGCGGGGGGCGGGGGGGAGCCAATGAGCAGTTCTTC
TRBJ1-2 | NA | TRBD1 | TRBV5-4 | CASSPRDRGLGGYTF | TGTGCCAGCAGCCCGAGAGACAGGGGGCTGGGAGGCTACACCTTC
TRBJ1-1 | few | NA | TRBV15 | CATRRLNTEAFF | TGTGCCACCAGAAGGCTGAACACTGAAGCTTTCTTT
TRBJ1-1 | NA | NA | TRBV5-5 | CASSLGGGLSTEAFF | TGTGCCAGCAGCTTGGGTGGGGGTCTTAGCACTGAAGCTTTCTTT
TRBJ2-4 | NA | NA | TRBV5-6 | CASSLELGGTVAKNIQYF | TGTGCCAGCAGCTTGGAGTTAGGCGGTACTGTAGCCAAAAACATTCAGTACTTC
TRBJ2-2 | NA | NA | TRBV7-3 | CASSFDRTAANTGELFF | TGTGCCAGCAGCTTTGACCGGACAGCTGCGAACACCGGGGAGCTGTTTTTT
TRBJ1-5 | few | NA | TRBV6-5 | CASSYKGTDSNQPQHF | TGTGCCAGCAGTTACAAGGGGACCGATAGCAATCAGCCCCAGCATTTT
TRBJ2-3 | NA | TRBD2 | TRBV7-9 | CASAAGGVRDTQYF | TGTGCCAGCGCCGCGGGGGGGGTTCGAGATACGCAGTATTTT
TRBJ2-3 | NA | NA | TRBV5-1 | CASSLGQVPDTQYF | TGCGCCAGCAGCTTGGGCCAGGTCCCAGATACGCAGTATTTT
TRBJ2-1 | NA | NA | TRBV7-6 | CASSLEVAAYNEQFF | TGTGCCAGCAGCTTAGAAGTAGCGGCATACAATGAGCAGTTCTTC
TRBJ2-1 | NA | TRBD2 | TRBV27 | CASRPIGGSPEQFF | TGTGCCAGCAGGCCAATCGGGGGGAGCCCTGAGCAGTTCTTC
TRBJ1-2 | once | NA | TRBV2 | CASSIRIGGYTF | TGTGCCAGCAGTATACGGATCGGTGGCTACACCTTC
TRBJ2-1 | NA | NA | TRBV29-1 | CSVAGRAARNEQFF | TGCAGCGTTGCCGGAAGGGCCGCGAGGAATGAGCAGTTCTTC
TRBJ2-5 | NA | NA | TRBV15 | CATSRAAYVGSTETQYF | TGTGCCACCAGCAGAGCAGCGTATGTCGGTTCGACAGAGACCCAGTACTTC
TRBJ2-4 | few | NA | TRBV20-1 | CSARGGGTRVTAKNIQYF | TGCAGTGCTAGAGGAGGGGGGACCCGGGTGACGGCCAAAAACATTCAGTACTTC
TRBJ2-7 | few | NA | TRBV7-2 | CASSLTPAVDEQYF | TGTGCCAGCAGCTTAACACCGGCTGTTGACGAGCAGTACTTC
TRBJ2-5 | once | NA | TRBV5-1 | CASSFGYTQGGETQYF | TGCGCCAGCAGCTTCGGCTACACACAAGGCGGAGAGACCCAGTACTTC
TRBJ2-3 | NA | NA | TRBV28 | CASSLRRLGDTQYF | TGTGCCAGCAGTTTACGAAGGTTGGGGGATACGCAGTATTTT
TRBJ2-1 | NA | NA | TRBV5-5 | CASSPRSQGRNEQFF | TGTGCCAGCAGCCCCCGTTCACAGGGGAGGAATGAGCAGTTCTTC
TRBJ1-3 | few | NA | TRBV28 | CASSWFDRMHSGNTIYF | TGTGCCAGCAGTTGGTTCGACAGGATGCACTCTGGAAACACCATATATTTT
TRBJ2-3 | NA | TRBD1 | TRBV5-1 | CASSLDRVDTDTQYF | TGCGCCAGCAGCCTGGACAGGGTGGACACAGATACGCAGTATTTT
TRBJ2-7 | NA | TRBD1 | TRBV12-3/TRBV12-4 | CASSADGTGEYEQYF | TGTGCCAGCAGTGCCGACGGGACAGGAGAATACGAGCAGTACTTC
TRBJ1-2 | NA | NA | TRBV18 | CASSLTVLSYGYTF | TGTGCCAGCTCACTGACAGTTCTCTCCTATGGCTACACCTTC
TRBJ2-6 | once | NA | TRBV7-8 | CASSLSGRYSGANVLTF | TGTGCCAGCAGCTTATCGGGGAGATACTCTGGGGCCAACGTCCTGACTTTC
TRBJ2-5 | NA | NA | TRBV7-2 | CASSLFVTEETQYF | TGTGCCAGCAGCTTATTCGTTACTGAAGAGACCCAGTACTTC
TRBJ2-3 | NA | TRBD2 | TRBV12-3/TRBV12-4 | CASTGGLAATDTQYF | TGTGCCAGCACCGGGGGACTAGCAGCCACAGATACGCAGTATTTT
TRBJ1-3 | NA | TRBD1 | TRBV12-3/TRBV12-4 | CASSHRGRSGNTIYF | TGTGCCAGCAGTCACAGGGGGCGATCTGGAAACACCATATATTTT
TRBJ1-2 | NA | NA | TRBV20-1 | CSARGLRSWGYTF | TGCAGTGCTAGAGGGCTCCGTAGTTGGGGCTACACCTTC
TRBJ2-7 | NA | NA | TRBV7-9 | CASSLARVGTVDYEQYF | TGTGCCAGCAGCTTAGCGCGGGTAGGGACGGTTGACTACGAGCAGTACTTC
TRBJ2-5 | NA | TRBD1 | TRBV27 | CASRTGVYRETQYF | TGTGCCAGCAGGACAGGGGTATATCGAGAGACCCAGTACTTC
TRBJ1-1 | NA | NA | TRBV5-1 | CASSFDLKRTEAFF | TGCGCCAGCAGCTTTGACTTGAAGCGCACTGAAGCTTTCTTT
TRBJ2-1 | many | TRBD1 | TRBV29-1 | CSVRQGSYNEQFF | TGCAGCGTCCGACAGGGGTCCTACAATGAGCAGTTCTTC
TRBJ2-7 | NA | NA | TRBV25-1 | CASSEYSLDEQYF | TGTGCCAGCAGTGAATACTCCCTTGACGAGCAGTACTTC
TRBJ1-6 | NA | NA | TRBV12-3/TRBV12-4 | CASSTRGVGDSPLHF | TGTGCCAGCAGTACAAGGGGGGTGGGGGATTCACCCCTCCACTTT
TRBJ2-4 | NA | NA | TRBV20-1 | CSASVSKNIQYF | TGCAGTGCTAGTGTCAGTAAAAACATTCAGTACTTC
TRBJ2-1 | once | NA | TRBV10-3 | CAINSGGPYNEQFF | TGTGCCATCAATTCGGGGGGCCCATACAATGAGCAGTTCTTC
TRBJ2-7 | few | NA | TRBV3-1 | CASSQVSWRGGDYEQYF | TGTGCCAGCAGCCAAGTCTCTTGGCGCGGCGGGGACTACGAGCAGTACTTC
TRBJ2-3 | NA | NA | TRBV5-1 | CASSLKVRGTDTQYF | TGCGCCAGCAGCTTGAAGGTGCGCGGCACAGATACGCAGTATTTT
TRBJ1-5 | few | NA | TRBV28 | CASVESMGQPQHF | TGTGCCAGCGTTGAGTCTATGGGGCAGCCCCAGCATTTT
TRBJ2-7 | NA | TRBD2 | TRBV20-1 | CSAPGLAGEQYF | TGCAGTGCCCCGGGACTAGCGGGCGAGCAGTACTTC
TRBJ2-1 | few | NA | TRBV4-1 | CASSQMVQVEQFF | TGCGCCAGCAGCCAGATGGTACAGGTTGAGCAGTTCTTC
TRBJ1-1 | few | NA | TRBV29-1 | CSAGGSGNTEAFF | TGCAGCGCCGGGGGGTCGGGGAACACTGAAGCTTTCTTT
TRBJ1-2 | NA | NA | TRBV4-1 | CASSLGGSANYGYTF | TGCGCCAGCAGCCTCGGAGGGAGTGCTAACTATGGCTACACCTTC
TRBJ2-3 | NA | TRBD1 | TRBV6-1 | CASSDRGRFADTQYF | TGTGCCAGCAGCGACAGGGGGCGTTTTGCAGATACGCAGTATTTT
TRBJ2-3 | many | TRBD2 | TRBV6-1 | CASTQGLAVTDTQYF | TGTGCCAGCACCCAGGGACTAGCGGTTACAGATACGCAGTATTTT
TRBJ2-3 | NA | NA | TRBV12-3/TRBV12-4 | CASRTGVFTDTQYF | TGTGCCAGCAGGACCGGGGTATTCACAGATACGCAGTATTTT
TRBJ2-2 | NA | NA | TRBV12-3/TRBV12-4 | CASTPLRDTGELFF | TGTGCCAGCACTCCTTTAAGGGACACCGGGGAGCTGTTTTTT